This entry is about one T cell receptor (beta chain). The antigen is not known. As part of library construction, unique molecular identifiers were attached to individual cDNA molecules. One entry per CDR3 protein, called by TCRdb with MiXCR from the 5' RACE reads. This table holds 98,000 or so distinct CDR3 sequences, approximately 11% found once. With V trimmed by 8 bases and J by 4 bases, 10 bases remained unmatched. Germline V CDR1 and CDR2: MNHEY, SMNVEV (reference sequence). The CDR3 extends over 16 amino acids. The record originates from a study of early T cells in non-severe SARS-CoV-2 infection. About the research overall: The study sequenced bulk RNA from unsorted whole blood, with chains unpaired.

Study-level results: Private and CD4 specificities were missed by VDJdb matching, skewed to anti-spike CD8.

Sequenced: whole blood. The chain recombines TRBV27 with TRBJ2-2; 10 nucleotides line up with TRBD2. The clonotype was recovered from an adult who was a healthcare worker with PCR-confirmed SARS-CoV-2 infection or an uninfected control (not recorded which). The CDR3 sequence is CASRGAGLAVTGELFF. The DNA for the CDR3 is TGTGCCAGCCGGGGGGCAGGACTAGCGGTCACCGGGGAGCTGTTTTTT.